This T cell receptor beta chain was retrieved from a study of blood T cell repertoires in COVID-19. Whole-study context: COVID-19 samples from acute and convalescent phases originated in the United States, Italy and Spain.

Here immunoSEQ multiplex PCR was the method, and the copy in TCRdb shows in-frame clones only, minus some. The data contain 95,000 to 100,000 clones, 81% of them seen just once; the ten biggest clones take up around 10%. The CDR3 covers 15 residues. The V end was cut by 0 bases, the J end by 7 bases, with 13 bases between. The germline V gene encodes CDR1 SGHRS and CDR2 YFSETQ. This clone occurred once. This sequence was found in a woman older than 75 with acute or convalescent COVID-19. V usage is TRBV5-1 and J usage is TRBJ1-4; tentatively, D is TRBD1 (5 bases). The specimen was peripheral blood. The CDR3 is CASSLDGGNFEKLFF. CDR3 DNA sequence: TGCGCCAGCAGCTTGGACGGGGGGAATTTTGAAAAACTGTTTTTT. Variable domain in full (rest from reference TRBV5-1 and TRBJ1-4): KAGVTQTPRYLIKTRGQQVTLSCSPISGHRSVSWYQQTPGQGLQFLFEYFSETQRNKGNFPGRFSGRQFSNSRSEMNVSTLELGDSALYLCASSLDGGNFEKLFFGSGTQLSVL.